The 24 T cell receptor beta chains below were found in one sample sequenced in a study of cytomegalovirus exposure and HLA in healthy donors. TCRdb's table, derived via immunoSEQ multiplex PCR, lists solely in-frame clones and lacks some. This sample carries some 340,000 clones, around 90% of them seen once, and the ten largest clones take approximately 1%. Sequences were obtained from PBMCs. These receptors were collected from a woman in her 30s in good health and CMV-seropositive.

The V call is TRBV7-9, the J call TRBJ2-3, with D tentatively TRBD1 or TRBD2 (6 bases each). CDR3 length: 14 residues. V lost 4 bases to trimming and J lost 4 bases, with 12 bases between them. Germline V gene lookup returns CDR1 SEHNR and CDR2 FQNEAQ (reference sequence). CDR3 bases: TGTGCCAGCAGCTCCCAGGGGAGGTCAGATACGCAGTATTTT. Amino acids: CASSSQGRSDTQYF.

The chain carries TRBV7-8 and TRBJ2-1, with D possibly TRBD2 on 5 matching bases. V gave up 5 bases and J gave up 10 bases, with 12 bases separating them. CDR1 is SGHVS and CDR2 is FQNEAQ in the germline V gene. This CDR3 has 12 residues. The CDR3 DNA follows: TGTGCCAGCAGCGGGAGTGGCGAGGAGCAGTTCTTC. Protein product: CASSGSGEEQFF.

V gene TRBV28 combines with J gene TRBJ1-1; possible D gene TRBD1, 5 bases. The CDR3 has 12 amino acids. Germline CDR1 and CDR2: MDHEN and SYDVKM. V was pared by 6 bases and J by 7 bases, with 12 bases between. The CDR3 sequence: CASSHVDSEAFF. In nucleotides, the CDR3 is TGTGCCAGCAGCCATGTCGACAGTGAAGCTTTCTTT.

In its sample, this clone was seen once. This chain connects TRBV19 to TRBJ2-7, with TRBD2 identical over 9 bases. V trimming: 5 bases; J trimming: 6 bases; junction bases outside the gene matches: 20. CDR1 and CDR2 (germline): LNHDA, SQIVND (reference sequence). The CDR3 loop spans 18 amino acids. In DNA form, the CDR3 reads TGTGCCAGTAGTTCCCGGGGTAGCGGGAGCCCCCTCCGGGGCGAGCAGTACTTC. Translated, it gives CASSSRGSGSPLRGEQYF.

V usage is TRBV14 and J usage is TRBJ2-7, with D perhaps matching TRBD2 (5 bases). V was cut by 2 bases and J by 4 bases, with 6 bases left in between. The CDR3 is made up of 12 amino acids. Germline assignment: CDR1 SGHDN and CDR2 FVKESK. The CDR3 region is CASSQLAYEQYF. In DNA form, the CDR3 reads TGTGCCAGCAGCCAATTAGCGTACGAGCAGTACTTC.

The chain has TRBV7-2 and TRBJ2-7; perhaps TRBD2 as D (6 bases). The germline V and J ends were trimmed by 2 bases and 4 bases, with 18 bases remaining between them. Germline CDR1 reads SGHTA; CDR2 reads FQGNSA. The CDR3 consists of 16 residues. The CDR3: CASSLTSTGVDYEQYF. The CDR3 DNA is TGTGCCAGCAGCTTAACGTCGACGGGAGTGGATTACGAGCAGTACTTC. Combining the CDR3 with reference TRBV7-2 and TRBJ2-7 gives the whole variable domain GAGVSQSPSNKVTEKGKDVELRCDPISGHTALYWYRQSLGQGLEFLIYFQGNSAPDKSGLPSDRFSAERTGGSVSTLTIQRTQQEDSAVYLCASSLTSTGVDYEQYFGPGTRLTVT.

V usage is TRBV28 and J usage is TRBJ2-1; the D call may be TRBD1 or TRBD2 (5 bases each). Deletions cut 1 base from V and 7 bases from J, with 32 bases between. Germline V CDR1 and CDR2: MDHEN, SYDVKM. The CDR3 totals 21 residues. As DNA, the CDR3 is TGTGCCAGCAGTTTATTCTTTGTGGGGCGGCCAATCCTCGGGACCAGTAATGAGCAGTTCTTC. This sequence encodes CASSLFFVGRPILGTSNEQFF.

This clone was seen only once. The chain employs TRBV29-1 and TRBJ2-5; TRBD1 matches 7 bases. The trim removed 1 base at V and 4 bases at J, leaving 3 bases unmatched. The CDR3 consists of 13 residues. CDR1 SQVTM and CDR2 ANQGSEA come from the germline V gene. The CDR3 DNA reads as TGCAGCGTTGAAGGCCCAGGGGGAGAGACCCAGTACTTC. Protein product: CSVEGPGGETQYF.

This clone was observed a single time. J is TRBJ1-2 and V is TRBV10-1, with D possibly being TRBD1 (6 bases). The CDR3 is 14 amino acids. V was cut by 4 bases and J by 0 bases, with 9 bases left in between. Germline loops: CDR1 WNHNN, CDR2 SYGVQD (reference sequence). This CDR3 is CASSAGQTNYGYTF. The CDR3 coding sequence is TGCGCCAGCAGTGCAGGACAGACTAACTATGGCTACACCTTC.

V usage is TRBV15 and J usage is TRBJ2-1; 7 bases are shared with TRBD2. This CDR3 has 14 residues. Germline V gene sequence: CDR1 LNHNV, CDR2 YYDKDF (reference sequence). Trimming removed 8 bases from V and 7 bases from J; junction bases left unmatched: 11. The CDR3 loop is CATARRERENEQFF. CDR3 in DNA: TGTGCCACCGCCCGGCGGGAGCGGGAAAATGAGCAGTTCTTC. Full variable domain (missing parts from reference TRBV15 and TRBJ2-1): DAMVIQNPRYQVTQFGKPVTLSCSQTLNHNVMYWYQQKSSQAPKLLFHYYDKDFNNEADTPDNFQSRRPNTSFCFLDIRSPGLGDTAMYLCATARRERENEQFFGPGTRLTVL.

This chain links TRBV4-2 with TRBJ1-1; D remains ambiguous. Trimming removed 4 bases at V and 7 bases at J, with 16 bases between. Germline CDR1 and CDR2: LGHNA and YNFKEQ. This CDR3 is 14 amino acids long. CDR3 DNA: TGTGCCAGCAGCCCTCGAGGTTTCGTGGATGAAGCTTTCTTT. Translation: CASSPRGFVDEAFF.

The V call is TRBV27, the J call TRBJ2-3; 11 positions match TRBD2. Germline V gives CDR1 MNHEY, CDR2 SMNVEV (reference sequence). V was pared by 4 bases and J by 2 bases, with 8 bases of the junction left unmatched. The CDR3 contains 17 residues. The DNA for the CDR3 is TGTGCCAGCAGTTGGGGGTCGACTAGCGGGAACACAGATACGCAGTATTTT. As protein: CASSWGSTSGNTDTQYF.

This chain uses TRBV4-2 with TRBJ1-5, with a weak D call TRBD1 (5 bases). Germline V gives CDR1 LGHNA, CDR2 YNFKEQ. With 2 bases removed from V and 5 bases from J, the gap between germline ends came to 10 bases. The CDR3 consists of 14 residues. Written as DNA, the CDR3 is TGTGCCAGCAGCCAACGAAGGGGCGATCAGCCCCAGCATTTT. It is translated as CASSQRRGDQPQHF.

This chain joins TRBV28 and TRBJ2-7, with D perhaps TRBD2 (6 bases). This CDR3 comprises 13 residues. The germline V gene has CDR1 MDHEN and CDR2 SYDVKM. V dropped 10 bases and J dropped 6 bases, with 19 bases sitting between them. CDR3 nucleotides: TGTGCCATCTTACCGGGACTCCTCACCGAGCAGTACTTC. It is translated as CAILPGLLTEQYF.

The chain combines TRBV25-1 with TRBJ2-1; TRBD2 matches at 12 bases. Trimming cost V 3 bases and J 4 bases; bases outside gene matches: 4. This CDR3 contains 16 residues. Germline V gene lookup returns CDR1 MGHDK and CDR2 SYGVNS. The CDR3: CASSDPGLAGYNEQFF. The CDR3 DNA follows: TGTGCCAGCAGTGACCCCGGACTAGCGGGGTACAATGAGCAGTTCTTC.

The chain recombines TRBV29-1 with TRBJ2-5; 7 positions agree with TRBD2. Germline V CDR1 and CDR2: SQVTM, ANQGSEA. With V trimmed by 1 base and J by 6 bases, 5 bases remained unmatched. This CDR3 has 13 residues. This chain's CDR3 is CSVEVTAGKTQYF. CDR3 coding DNA: TGCAGCGTTGAAGTGACAGCGGGGAAGACCCAGTACTTC. The variable domain in full, with the rest retrieved from reference TRBV29-1 and TRBJ2-5, is SAVISQKPSRDICQRGTSLTIQCQVDSQVTMMFWYRQQPGQSLTLIATANQGSEATYESGFVIDKFPISRPNLTFSTLTVSNMSPEDSSIYLCSVEVTAGKTQYFGPGTRLLVL.

The chain links TRBV28 to TRBJ1-2, with a tentative D call TRBD1 (5 bases). The CDR3 spans 14 residues. Germline CDR1 and CDR2: MDHEN and SYDVKM. Trimming removed 1 base from V and 1 base from J, with 7 bases in between. The CDR3 sequence: CASSLSRVNYGYTF. The CDR3, as DNA: TGTGCCAGCAGTTTATCCAGGGTTAACTATGGCTACACCTTC.

In this sample, this clone turned up a few times. The genes are TRBV7-2 and TRBJ2-6, with D unresolved. Trimming pared 7 bases from V and 0 bases from J, leaving 10 bases between. The CDR3 spans 15 residues. CDR1 and CDR2 from the germline V gene are SGHTA and FQGNSA. CDR3 sequence reads: CASTKDNSGANVLTF. The CDR3 coding sequence is TGTGCCAGCACCAAAGACAACTCTGGGGCCAACGTCCTGACTTTC.

This clone was counted at least ten times. The chain employs TRBV7-2 and TRBJ2-7; 9 bases are a match to TRBD2. Germline assignment: CDR1 SGHTA and CDR2 FQGNSA. CDR3 size: 14 residues. After removal of 3 bases from V and 7 bases from J, the junction contained 7 bases not matched to a gene. Here the CDR3 reads CASSLIAGAGEQYF. DNA of the CDR3: TGTGCCAGCAGCTTGATAGCGGGAGCAGGGGAGCAGTACTTC.

To note about this clone: The sample holds other DNA sequences that translate to the same CDR3. The V and J genes are TRBV7-9 and TRBJ1-2; D is perhaps TRBD1 (5 bases). Trimming left V 5 bases short and J 4 bases short, with 8 bases between. The germline CDR1 and CDR2 sequences are SEHNR and FQNEAQ (reference sequence). This CDR3 spans 12 amino acids. The CDR3 reads CASSADSYGYTF. CDR3 coding DNA: TGTGCCAGCAGCGCAGACAGCTATGGCTACACCTTC.

The chain couples TRBV20-1 to TRBJ2-3; perhaps TRBD2 as D (6 bases). Germline CDR1 DFQATT, CDR2 SNEGSKA (reference sequence). This CDR3 is built from 11 residues. V was clipped by 6 bases and J by 8 bases, with 12 bases between them. This CDR3 reads CSAQEEGTQYF. CDR3 in DNA: TGCAGTGCGCAAGAGGAGGGTACGCAGTATTTT.

For this clone: One end of the junction does not line up with germline, which may come from a read error. V is TRBV7-9 and J is TRBJ2-7, with D maybe TRBD1 (5 bases). CDR1 and CDR2 (germline): SEHNR, FQNEAQ (reference sequence). The CDR3 runs 13 residues. This CDR3 reads CASSRTSSYKQYF. The DNA for the CDR3 is TGTGCCAGCAGCCGGACAAGCTCCTACAAGCAGTACTTC.

This chain connects TRBV15 to TRBJ1-5; D uncertain. The CDR3 is 14 amino acids. With 6 bases removed from V and 1 base from J, the gap between germline ends came to 10 bases. The V gene's germline CDR1 is LNHNV and CDR2 YYDKDF (reference sequence). CDR3 in amino acids: CATSPGYSNQPQHF. As DNA, the CDR3 is TGTGCCACCAGTCCCGGTTACAGCAATCAGCCCCAGCATTTT.

V gene TRBV9 combines with J gene TRBJ1-3; maybe TRBD1 (5 bases). Deletions cut 0 bases from V and 0 bases from J, with 10 bases between. Per germline, CDR1 SGDLS and CDR2 YYNGEE. This CDR3 spans 16 amino acids. DNA of the CDR3: TGTGCCAGCAGCGTAGGTAGGACAACCTCTGGAAACACCATATATTTT. Its protein is CASSVGRTTSGNTIYF.